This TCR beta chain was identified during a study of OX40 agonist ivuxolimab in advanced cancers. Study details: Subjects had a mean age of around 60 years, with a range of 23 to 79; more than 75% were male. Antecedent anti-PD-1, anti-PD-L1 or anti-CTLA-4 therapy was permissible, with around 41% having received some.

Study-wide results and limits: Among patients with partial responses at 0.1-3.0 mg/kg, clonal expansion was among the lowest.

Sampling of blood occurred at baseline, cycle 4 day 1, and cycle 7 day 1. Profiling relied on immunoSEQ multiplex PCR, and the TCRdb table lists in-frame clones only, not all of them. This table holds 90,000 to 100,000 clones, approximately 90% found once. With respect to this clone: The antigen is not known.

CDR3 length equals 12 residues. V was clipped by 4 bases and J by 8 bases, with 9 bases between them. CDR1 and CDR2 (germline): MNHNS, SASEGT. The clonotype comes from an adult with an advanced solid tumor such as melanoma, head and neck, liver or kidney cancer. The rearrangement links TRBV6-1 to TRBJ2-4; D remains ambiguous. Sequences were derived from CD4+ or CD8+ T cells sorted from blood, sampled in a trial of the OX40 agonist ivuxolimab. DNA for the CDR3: TGTGCCAGCAGTGTGGCCTCACACATTCAGTACTTC. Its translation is CASSVASHIQYF.